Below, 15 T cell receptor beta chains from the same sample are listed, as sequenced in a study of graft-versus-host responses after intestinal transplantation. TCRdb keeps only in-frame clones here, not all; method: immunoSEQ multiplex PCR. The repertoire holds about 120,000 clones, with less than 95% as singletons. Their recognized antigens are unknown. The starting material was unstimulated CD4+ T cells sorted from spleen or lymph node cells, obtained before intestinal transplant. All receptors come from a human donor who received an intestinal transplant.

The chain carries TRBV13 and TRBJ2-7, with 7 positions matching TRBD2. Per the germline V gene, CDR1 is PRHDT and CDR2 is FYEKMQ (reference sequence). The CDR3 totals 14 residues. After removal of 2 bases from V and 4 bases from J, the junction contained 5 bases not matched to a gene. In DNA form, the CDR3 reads TGTGCCAGCAGCTTACTAGCGGAGAATTACGAGCAGTACTTC. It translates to CASSLLAENYEQYF. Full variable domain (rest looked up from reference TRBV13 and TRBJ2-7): AAGVIQSPRHLIKEKRETATLKCYPIPRHDTVYWYQQGPGQDPQFLISFYEKMQSDKGSIPDRFSAQQFSDYHSELNMSSLELGDSALYFCASSLLAENYEQYFGPGTRLTVT.

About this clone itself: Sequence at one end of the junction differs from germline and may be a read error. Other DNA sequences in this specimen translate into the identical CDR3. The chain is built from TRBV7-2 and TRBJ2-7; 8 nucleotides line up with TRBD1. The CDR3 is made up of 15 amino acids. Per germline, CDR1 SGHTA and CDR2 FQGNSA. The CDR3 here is CASSLFPGQAYEQYF. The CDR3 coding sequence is TGTGCTAGCAGCTTATTCCCGGGACAGGCCTACGAGCAGTACTTC.

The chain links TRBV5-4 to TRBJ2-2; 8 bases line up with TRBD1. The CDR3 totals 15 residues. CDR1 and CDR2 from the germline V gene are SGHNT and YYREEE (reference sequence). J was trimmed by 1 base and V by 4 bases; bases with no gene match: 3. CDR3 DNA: TGTGCCAGCAGCCCCGGACAGGGGAACACCGGGGAGCTGTTTTTT. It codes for CASSPGQGNTGELFF.

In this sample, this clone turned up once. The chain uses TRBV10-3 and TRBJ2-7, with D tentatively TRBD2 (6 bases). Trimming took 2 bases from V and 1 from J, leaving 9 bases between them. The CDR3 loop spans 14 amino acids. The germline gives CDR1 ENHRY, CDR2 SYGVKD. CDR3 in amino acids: CAISEGLPSYEQYF. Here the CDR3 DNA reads TGTGCCATCAGTGAGGGACTACCTTCCTACGAGCAGTACTTC.

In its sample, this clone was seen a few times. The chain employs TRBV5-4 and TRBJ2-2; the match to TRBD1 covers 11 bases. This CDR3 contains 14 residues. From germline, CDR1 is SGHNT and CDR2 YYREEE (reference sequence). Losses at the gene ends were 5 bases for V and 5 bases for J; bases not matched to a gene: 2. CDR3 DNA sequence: TGTGCCAGCAGATGGGACAGGGGGACCGGGGAGCTGTTTTTT. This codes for CASRWDRGTGELFF.

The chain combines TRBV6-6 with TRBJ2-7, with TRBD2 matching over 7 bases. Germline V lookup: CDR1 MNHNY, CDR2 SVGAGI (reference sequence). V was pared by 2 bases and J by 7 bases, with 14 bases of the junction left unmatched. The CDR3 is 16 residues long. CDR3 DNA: TGTGCCAGCAGTTACCGTGCGGGAGTTACAGTACGAGAGCAGTACTTC. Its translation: CASSYRAGVTVREQYF.

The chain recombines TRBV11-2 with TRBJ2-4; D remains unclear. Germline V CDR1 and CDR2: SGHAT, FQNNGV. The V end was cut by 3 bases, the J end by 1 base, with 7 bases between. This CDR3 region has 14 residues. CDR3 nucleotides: TGTGCCAGCAGCTTGGCAACGGCCAAAAACATTCAGTACTTC. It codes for CASSLATAKNIQYF.

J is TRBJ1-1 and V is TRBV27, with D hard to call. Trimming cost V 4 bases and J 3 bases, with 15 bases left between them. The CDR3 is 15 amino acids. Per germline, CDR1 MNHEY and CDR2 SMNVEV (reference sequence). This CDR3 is CASSSPTLRDTEAFF. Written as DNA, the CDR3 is TGTGCCAGCAGTTCGCCGACCCTGCGGGACACTGAAGCTTTCTTT.

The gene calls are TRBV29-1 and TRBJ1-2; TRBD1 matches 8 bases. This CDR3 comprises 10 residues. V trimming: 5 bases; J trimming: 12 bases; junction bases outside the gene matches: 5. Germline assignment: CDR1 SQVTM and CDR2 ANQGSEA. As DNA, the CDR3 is TGCAGCGTTCAGGACAGGGCTCACACCTTC. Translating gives CSVQDRAHTF.

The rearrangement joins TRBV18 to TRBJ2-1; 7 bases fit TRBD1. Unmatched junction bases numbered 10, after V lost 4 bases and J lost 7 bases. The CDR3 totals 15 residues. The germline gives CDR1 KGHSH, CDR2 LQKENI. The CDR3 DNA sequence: TGTGCCAGCTCACAGGGGACAGCCCGGACTAATGAGCAGTTCTTC. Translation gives CASSQGTARTNEQFF.

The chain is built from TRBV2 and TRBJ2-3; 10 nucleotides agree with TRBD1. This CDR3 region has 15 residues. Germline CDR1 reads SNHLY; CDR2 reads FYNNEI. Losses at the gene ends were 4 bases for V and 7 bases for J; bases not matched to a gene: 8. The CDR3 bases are TGTGCCAGCAGTGGGACAGGGGGTAATAGGCATACGCAGTATTTT. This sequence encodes CASSGTGGNRHTQYF.

DNA of the CDR3: TGTGCCTGGAGTCCCGGGACAGTTAGCAATGAAAAACTGTTTTTT. This translates into CAWSPGTVSNEKLFF. J is TRBJ1-4 and V is TRBV30, with 7 bases lining up with TRBD1. Germline CDR1 and CDR2: GTSNPN and SVGIG (reference sequence). The junction had 8 bases not matched to a gene; V was cut back by 2 bases and J by 5 bases. The CDR3 consists of 15 residues.

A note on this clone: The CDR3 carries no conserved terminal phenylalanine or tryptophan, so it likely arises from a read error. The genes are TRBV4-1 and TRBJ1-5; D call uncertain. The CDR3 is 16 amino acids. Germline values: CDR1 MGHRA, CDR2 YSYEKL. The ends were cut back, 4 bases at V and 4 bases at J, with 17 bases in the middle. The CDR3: CASSPEAGWRNQPQHL. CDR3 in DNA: TGCGCCAGCAGCCCCGAGGCGGGGTGGCGAAATCAGCCCCAGCATCTT.

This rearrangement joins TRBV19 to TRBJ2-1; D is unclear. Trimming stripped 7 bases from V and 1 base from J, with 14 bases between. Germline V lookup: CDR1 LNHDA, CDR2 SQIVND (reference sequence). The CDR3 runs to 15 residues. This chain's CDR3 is CASNQDSSSYNEQFF. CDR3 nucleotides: TGTGCCAGTAACCAAGACTCGTCTTCCTACAATGAGCAGTTCTTC.

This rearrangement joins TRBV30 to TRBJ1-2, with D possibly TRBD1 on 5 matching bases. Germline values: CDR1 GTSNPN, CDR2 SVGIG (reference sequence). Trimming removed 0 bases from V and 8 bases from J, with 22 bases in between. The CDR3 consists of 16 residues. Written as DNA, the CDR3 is TGTGCCTGGAGTGTACCCGCCTTTTTGCGGGGACTCGGCTACACCTTC. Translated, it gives CAWSVPAFLRGLGYTF.